Listed here are 23 T cell receptor beta chains from one sample, sequenced in a study of CD8 T cells in Susac syndrome. Random hexamers were used to reverse transcribe an amount of about 0.45 to 1 ug RNA. TCRdb redid the calling of the immunoSEQ multiplex PCR reads with MiXCR, one entry per CDR3 protein. The table records approximately 190,000 distinct CDR3 sequences, 90% to 95% of them present only once. Material for sequencing was CD4+ T cells from PBMCs. The receptors were sampled from a human donor with multiple sclerosis.

The rearrangement links TRBV12-3 or TRBV12-4 to TRBJ2-5; 11 bases map to TRBD2. Unmatched junction bases numbered 23, after V lost 1 base and J lost 7 bases. The CDR3 has 21 residues. CDR3 sequence: CASSLDAWGGLAGPDLWTQYF. As DNA, the CDR3 is TGTGCCAGCAGTTTAGATGCTTGGGGAGGACTAGCGGGCCCTGACCTTTGGACCCAGTACTTC.

The chain has TRBV12-3 or TRBV12-4 and TRBJ2-1, with D tentatively TRBD1 (5 bases). The CDR3 spans 14 residues. Trimming removed 6 bases at V and 3 bases at J, with 12 bases between. CDR3 protein: CASRPADSYNEQFF. In DNA form, the CDR3 reads TGTGCCAGCAGACCCGCCGACAGCTACAATGAGCAGTTCTTC.

The V and J genes are TRBV29-1 and TRBJ1-1; D might be TRBD1 (5 bases). Germline CDR1 and CDR2: SQVTM and ANQGSEA. The V and J ends lost 6 bases and 4 bases respectively, with 12 bases between them. This CDR3 has 12 residues. The CDR3, as DNA: TGCAGCGTACTCCGGGGGATCACTGAAGCTTTCTTT. This codes for CSVLRGITEAFF.

The rearrangement uses TRBV14 and TRBJ1-2; a weak D match, TRBD1 (5 bases). V lost 1 base and J lost 2, with 11 bases in between. Germline values: CDR1 SGHDN, CDR2 FVKESK. This CDR3 is built from 15 residues. For the CDR3, the DNA is TGTGCCAGCAGCCAAGTAGGGGTGGCGAACTATGGCTACACCTTC. Its protein is CASSQVGVANYGYTF.

The V gene is TRBV9, the J gene TRBJ2-4; 9 bases are shared with TRBD1. Germline assignment: CDR1 SGDLS and CDR2 YYNGEE. The CDR3 runs to 16 residues. Germline trimming cut 2 bases from V and 6 bases from J; bases unmatched to any gene: 9. This chain's CDR3 is CASSVSSGTGRNIQYF. The CDR3, as DNA: TGTGCCAGCAGCGTCAGCTCTGGGACAGGGCGAAACATTCAGTACTTC.

The V and J genes are TRBV6-2 or TRBV6-3 and TRBJ2-2; 12 positions match TRBD2. The junction had 9 bases not matched to a gene; V was cut back by 7 bases and J by 6 bases. The length of the CDR3 is 16 residues. Germline V gives CDR1 MNHEY, CDR2 SVGEGT. The CDR3 region is CASTPTLAGGAGELFF. The CDR3 DNA sequence: TGTGCCAGCACACCCACCCTAGCGGGAGGGGCCGGGGAGCTGTTTTTT.

This chain connects TRBV29-1 to TRBJ2-5; D not certain. CDR3 length: 12 amino acids. V was trimmed by 3 bases and J by 5 bases, leaving 10 bases between them. Germline V gives CDR1 SQVTM, CDR2 ANQGSEA. The CDR3 sequence: CSVEDPGETQYF. Written as DNA, the CDR3 is TGCAGCGTTGAGGACCCTGGGGAGACCCAGTACTTC.

This chain uses TRBV7-2 with TRBJ2-3; 7 positions agree with TRBD2. Germline V lookup: CDR1 SGHTA, CDR2 FQGNSA. Germline trimming cut 3 bases from V and 4 bases from J; bases unmatched to any gene: 10. The CDR3 spans 16 residues. The CDR3 spells CASSLNLAERSDTQYF. CDR3 DNA sequence: TGTGCCAGCAGCTTGAACCTAGCGGAAAGGTCAGATACGCAGTATTTT. The entire variable domain, with the rest obtained from reference TRBV7-2 and TRBJ2-3, is as follows: GAGVSQSPSNKVTEKGKDVELRCDPISGHTALYWYRQSLGQGLEFLIYFQGNSAPDKSGLPSDRFSAERTGGSVSTLTIQRTQQEDSAVYLCASSLNLAERSDTQYFGPGTRLTVL.

V gene TRBV27 combines with J gene TRBJ2-3; D is possibly TRBD1 or TRBD2 (5 bases each). Germline loops: CDR1 MNHEY, CDR2 SMNVEV (reference sequence). The CDR3 spans 15 residues. V lost 8 bases, J lost 0 bases, and 15 bases lay in between. This CDR3 is CASSNGAPSTDTQYF. The CDR3 DNA is TGTGCCAGCTCAAACGGGGCCCCGAGCACAGATACGCAGTATTTT.

This clonotype showed up just once. V is TRBV30 and J is TRBJ2-5; D perhaps matches TRBD2 (7 bases). The CDR3 totals 14 residues. Trimming left V 8 bases short and J 5 bases short, with 21 bases between. Germline lookup yields CDR1 GTSNPN and CDR2 SVGIG (reference sequence). CDR3 region: CATQPRGAGETQYF. CDR3 bases: TGTGCCACCCAACCTCGGGGGGCGGGTGAGACCCAGTACTTC.

The rearrangement links TRBV12-3 or TRBV12-4 to TRBJ1-2, with 8 positions matching TRBD1. The CDR3 has 15 amino acids. Unmatched junction bases numbered 11, after V lost 4 bases and J lost 7 bases. CDR3 nucleotides: TGTGCCAGCAGTTCTCACCCCGGACAGGGAAGTGGCTACACCTTC. Translation gives CASSSHPGQGSGYTF.

The genes are TRBV29-1 and TRBJ2-5; 11 positions agree with TRBD2. With V trimmed by 7 bases and J by 4 bases, 2 bases remained unmatched. The germline CDR1 and CDR2 sequences are SQVTM and ANQGSEA. The CDR3 sequence is 12 residues long. DNA of the CDR3: TGCAGCGCCGGGACTAGCGGAGAGACCCAGTACTTC. It encodes CSAGTSGETQYF.

The rearrangement links TRBV3-1 to TRBJ2-3; no definite D call. The germline V and J ends were trimmed by 1 base and 3 bases, with 11 bases remaining between them. This CDR3 has 15 residues. Germline V gene sequence: CDR1 LGHDT, CDR2 YNNKEL (reference sequence). CDR3 nucleotide sequence: TGTGCCAGCAGCCAAGTTCGCGGCCCAACAGATACGCAGTATTTT. Translation: CASSQVRGPTDTQYF.

In nucleotides, the CDR3 is TGTGCCAGCAGCCTGTGGACGCAAGACCCTGGGGCCAACGTCCTGACTTTC. It translates to CASSLWTQDPGANVLTF. The chain couples TRBV3-1 to TRBJ2-6; the D is unclear. The CDR3 has 17 amino acids. CDR1 is LGHDT and CDR2 is YNNKEL in the germline V gene (reference sequence). The germline V and J ends were trimmed by 4 bases and 2 bases, with 15 bases remaining between them.

The chain has TRBV18 and TRBJ2-7; D might be TRBD2 (6 bases). The CDR3 totals 15 residues. Germline V CDR1 and CDR2: KGHSH, LQKENI. Between the trimmed V and J ends, which lost 6 bases and 7 bases, there was a span of 22 bases. CDR3 DNA: TGTGCCAGCTCTCCCGGGGCATCGGGAGAGCGGGAGCAGTACTTC. It translates to CASSPGASGEREQYF.

V usage is TRBV4-2 and J usage is TRBJ2-7; 9 bases are shared with TRBD2. V shed 4 bases, J shed 0 bases, and the junction held 4 bases outside the gene matches. The CDR3 has 15 amino acids. Germline CDR1 LGHNA, CDR2 YNFKEQ. CDR3 coding DNA: TGTGCCAGCAGCCCGTTAGCGGGAGACTCCTACGAGCAGTACTTC. Protein product: CASSPLAGDSYEQYF.

The chain has TRBV20-1 and TRBJ2-7; 8 positions match TRBD1. Trimming cost V 2 bases and J 3 bases; bases outside gene matches: 9. CDR3 length: 15 amino acids. CDR1 and CDR2 (germline): DFQATT, SNEGSKA (reference sequence). The CDR3 region is CSARSHWDRSYEQYF. CDR3 bases: TGCAGTGCTAGATCTCATTGGGACAGGAGCTACGAGCAGTACTTC.

The V gene is TRBV11-1, the J gene TRBJ2-1; TRBD1 might be the D (6 bases). Trimming cost V 6 bases and J 8 bases, with 14 bases left between them. The V gene's germline CDR1 is SGHAT and CDR2 FQDESV (reference sequence). This CDR3 comprises 13 residues. Here the CDR3 DNA reads TGTGCCAGCAGTAAGAGGGGGTGGGATGAGCAGTTCTTC. It is translated as CASSKRGWDEQFF.

This chain links TRBV16 with TRBJ1-4; D not resolved. Deletions cut 0 bases from V and 6 bases from J, with 5 bases between. The CDR3 runs to 13 residues. Germline V gene data show CDR1 as KGHSY and CDR2 as FQNENV. As DNA, the CDR3 is TGTGCCAGCAGCCAATCTGTGGATGAAAAACTGTTTTTT. Residues: CASSQSVDEKLFF.

This clonotype has just one count. The chain uses TRBV15 and TRBJ2-3; D gene unclear. This CDR3 has 13 residues. Trimming took 0 bases from V and 6 from J, leaving 7 bases between them. Per germline, CDR1 LNHNV and CDR2 YYDKDF (reference sequence). The CDR3 bases are TGTGCCACCAGCAGAGATCTAGAGGATACGCAGTATTTT. It specifies CATSRDLEDTQYF. Based on the CDR3 plus reference TRBV15 and TRBJ2-3, the full variable domain is DAMVIQNPRYQVTQFGKPVTLSCSQTLNHNVMYWYQQKSSQAPKLLFHYYDKDFNNEADTPDNFQSRRPNTSFCFLDIRSPGLGDTAMYLCATSRDLEDTQYFGPGTRLTVL.

V and J are TRBV3-1 and TRBJ2-2, with D tentatively TRBD2 (5 bases). There are 12 residues in the CDR3. Germline V gives CDR1 LGHDT, CDR2 YNNKEL (reference sequence). Trimming left V 6 bases short and J 7 bases short, with 9 bases between. For the CDR3, the DNA is TGTGCCAGCAGGATACGGGGCGGGGAGCTGTTTTTT. Translation: CASRIRGGELFF.

The V call is TRBV2, the J call TRBJ2-4; unclear D gene. V was cut by 8 bases and J by 6 bases, with 11 bases left in between. The CDR3 has 12 amino acids. Germline CDR1 reads SNHLY; CDR2 reads FYNNEI. CDR3 in amino acids: CASSDLGNIQYF. CDR3 DNA sequence: TGTGCCAGCTCCGACTTGGGAAACATTCAGTACTTC.

The chain has TRBV25-1 and TRBJ2-5; D might be TRBD2 (6 bases). V was clipped by 8 bases and J by 1 base, with 14 bases between them. The CDR3 is 14 residues long. The germline gives CDR1 MGHDK, CDR2 SYGVNS. The DNA of the CDR3 is TGTGCCAGCGTACTAAGCGGGTCCCAAGAGACCCAGTACTTC. Its protein is CASVLSGSQETQYF.